These 9 T cell receptor beta chains were all obtained from the same sample, sequenced in a study of radiation and T cells in renal cell carcinoma. Time point defined: blood 4 weeks post-SBRT, at nephrectomy. This sample's treatment: 15 Gy SBRT to primary tumor, nephrectomy 4 weeks later. Clones were read by immunoSEQ multiplex PCR, and TCRdb kept only the in-frame ones, dropping some. The sample comprises about 34,000 clones, 65% to 85% of which are singletons, and approximately 33% rests with the top ten. The starting material was blood, obtained from a patient whose treatment included radiotherapy and nephrectomy. These receptors originate from a man aged 55 to 70 with renal cell carcinoma.

The rearrangement uses TRBV19 and TRBJ2-6; unclear D gene. CDR3 length: 17 amino acids. Trimming cost V 3 bases and J 2 bases, with 14 bases left between them. CDR1 LNHDA and CDR2 SQIVND come from the germline V gene (reference sequence). This chain's CDR3 is CASSIGPGLAGANVLTF. The CDR3 DNA sequence: TGTGCCAGTAGTATTGGGCCGGGTCTCGCTGGGGCCAACGTCCTGACTTTC.

The chain employs TRBV15 and TRBJ1-2; no clear D. The germline V gene has CDR1 LNHNV and CDR2 YYDKDF (reference sequence). V lost 0 bases, J lost 2 bases, and 4 bases lay in between. This CDR3 region has 13 residues. CDR3 protein: CATSRDANYGYTF. CDR3 in DNA: TGTGCCACCAGCAGAGATGCCAACTATGGCTACACCTTC.

This chain connects TRBV6-6 to TRBJ2-5; TRBD1 matches at 9 bases. CDR1 and CDR2 from the germline V gene are MNHNY and SVGAGI (reference sequence). V was clipped by 4 bases and J by 4 bases; unmatched bases: 10. The CDR3 has 16 amino acids. The CDR3 sequence is CASSWGQGIRGETQYF. The CDR3 DNA is TGTGCCAGCAGTTGGGGACAGGGAATAAGAGGAGAGACCCAGTACTTC.

This chain uses TRBV19 with TRBJ1-5; tentative D call: TRBD1 (5 bases). Germline CDR1 and CDR2: LNHDA and SQIVND (reference sequence). Trimming cost V 1 base and J 0 bases, with 10 bases left between them. The CDR3 contains 16 residues. CDR3 in amino acids: CASSIGGDYSNQPQHF. The CDR3 coding sequence is TGTGCCAGTAGTATAGGGGGCGACTATAGCAATCAGCCCCAGCATTTT.

The chain couples TRBV5-1 to TRBJ1-4; TRBD1 might be the D (5 bases). Per germline, CDR1 SGHRS and CDR2 YFSETQ. CDR3 size: 14 residues. Trimming took 1 base from V and 5 from J, leaving 9 bases between them. The CDR3 spells CASSLRQGNEKLFF. DNA for the CDR3: TGCGCCAGCAGCTTGCGGCAGGGAAATGAAAAACTGTTTTTT.

V is TRBV7-2 and J is TRBJ1-1, with TRBD1 identical over 8 bases. Unmatched junction bases numbered 13, after V lost 6 bases and J lost 4 bases. This CDR3 is built from 16 residues. Looked up from germline, CDR1 is SGHTA and CDR2 is FQGNSA. CDR3 loop: CASRITGTGGSTEAFF. For the CDR3, the DNA is TGTGCCAGCAGGATAACCGGGACAGGAGGTTCCACTGAAGCTTTCTTT. The variable domain in full, completed from reference TRBV7-2 and TRBJ1-1, reads GAGVSQSPSNKVTEKGKDVELRCDPISGHTALYWYRQSLGQGLEFLIYFQGNSAPDKSGLPSDRFSAERTGGSVSTLTIQRTQQEDSAVYLCASRITGTGGSTEAFFGQGTRLTVV.

The chain is built from TRBV7-9 and TRBJ2-3; 7 nucleotides align to TRBD1. Germline V lookup: CDR1 SEHNR, CDR2 FQNEAQ (reference sequence). There are 14 residues in the CDR3. V gave up 5 bases and J gave up 1 base; unmatched junction bases: 3. The CDR3 here is CASSIQGGTDTQYF. The CDR3 DNA is TGTGCCAGCAGCATCCAGGGGGGCACAGATACGCAGTATTTT.

This clone has at least ten counts. The CDR3 sequence: CASSLGKQGAGKLFF. As DNA, the CDR3 is TGTGCCAGCAGCTTAGGGAAGCAGGGGGCCGGAAAACTGTTTTTT. V gene TRBV7-9 combines with J gene TRBJ1-4; TRBD1 matches 8 bases. The germline V gene encodes CDR1 SEHNR and CDR2 FQNEAQ (reference sequence). The V segment lost 1 base and the J segment 10 bases; nucleotides outside the gene matches: 8. The CDR3 consists of 15 residues.

V usage is TRBV18 and J usage is TRBJ1-1; D perhaps matches TRBD1 (5 bases). This CDR3 spans 13 amino acids. Trimming took 3 bases from V and 3 from J, leaving 8 bases between them. Germline CDR1 KGHSH, CDR2 LQKENI. As DNA, the CDR3 is TGTGCCAGCTCACCTACGGGGGACACTGAAGCTTTCTTT. Translation: CASSPTGDTEAFF.